A single sample gave rise to the 6 T cell receptor beta chains below, sequenced in a study of T cell responses to AZD1222 COVID-19 vaccine. The method was immunoSEQ multiplex PCR; TCRdb's version includes in-frame clones alone and lacks a portion of them. Of fewer than 150,000 clones in the sample, 93% were seen once. The specimen was peripheral blood, collected on day 0 of AZD1222 vaccination. Receptors were obtained from an adult in good health.

This rearrangement joins TRBV4-2 to TRBJ1-1; D possibly corresponds to TRBD1 (5 bases). The CDR3 sequence is 15 residues long. Trimming pared 3 bases from V and 7 bases from J, leaving 18 bases between. The V gene's germline CDR1 is LGHNA and CDR2 YNFKEQ. For the CDR3, the DNA is TGTGCCAGCAGCCACCTCGGACGGCCTCAGGGTGAAGCTTTCTTT. As protein: CASSHLGRPQGEAFF.

This chain links TRBV24-1 with TRBJ2-1, with TRBD2 identical over 8 bases. Germline V gene data show CDR1 as KGHDR and CDR2 as SFDVKD. The V gene end was trimmed by 8 bases and the J gene end by 9 bases; junction bases not matched to a gene: 8. The CDR3 covers 13 residues. CDR3 nucleotides: TGTGCCACCAACACCGGGACTAGTCCTGAGCAGTTCTTC. It yields the protein CATNTGTSPEQFF.

This chain connects TRBV5-1 to TRBJ1-6; D is possibly TRBD1 (5 bases). The V end lost 0 bases, the J end lost 10 bases, and 14 bases lay between the germline ends. Germline lookup yields CDR1 SGHRS and CDR2 YFSETQ. The CDR3 loop spans 15 amino acids. Here the CDR3 reads CASSLGGEEGSPLHF. CDR3 in DNA: TGCGCCAGCAGCTTGGGAGGGGAGGAAGGATCACCCCTCCACTTT. Full variable domain (remainder filled in from reference TRBV5-1 and TRBJ1-6): KAGVTQTPRYLIKTRGQQVTLSCSPISGHRSVSWYQQTPGQGLQFLFEYFSETQRNKGNFPGRFSGRQFSNSRSEMNVSTLELGDSALYLCASSLGGEEGSPLHFGNGTRLTVT.

This clone has only one observation. The chain links TRBV5-1 to TRBJ1-2; D might be TRBD1 (5 bases). The CDR3 contains 14 residues. V lost 0 bases and J 6 bases, leaving 12 bases between the germline ends. CDR1 and CDR2 (germline): SGHRS, YFSETQ. The CDR3 protein is CASSLGQPGNGYTF. CDR3 coding DNA: TGCGCCAGCAGCTTGGGACAGCCCGGCAATGGCTACACCTTC.

The gene calls are TRBV5-6 and TRBJ2-7; 8 nucleotides align to TRBD1. The CDR3 consists of 14 residues. Trimming at V came to 0 bases and at J to 7 bases, leaving 6 bases not matched to a gene. CDR1 is SGHDT, CDR2 YYEEEE, per germline. CDR3 protein: CASSLVDRAGEQYF. The DNA for the CDR3 is TGTGCCAGCAGCTTGGTGGACAGGGCTGGGGAGCAGTACTTC.

The V call is TRBV7-9, the J call TRBJ1-1, with no clear D. The CDR3 extends over 11 amino acids. V lost 4 bases and J lost 11, with 11 bases in between. The germline V gene has CDR1 SEHNR and CDR2 FQNEAQ (reference sequence). CDR3: CASSSPQEAFF. The CDR3, as DNA: TGTGCCAGCAGCTCCCCCCAAGAGGCTTTCTTT. The entire variable domain, with the rest obtained from reference TRBV7-9 and TRBJ1-1, is as follows: DTGVSQNPRHKITKRGQNVTFRCDPISEHNRLYWYRQTLGQGPEFLTYFQNEAQLEKSRLLSDRFSAERPKGSFSTLEIQRTEQGDSAMYLCASSSPQEAFFGQGTRLTVV.